What follows describes a single T cell receptor beta chain. No antigen is known for it. This entry comes from a study of blood T cells in healthy people across ages. Study background: There was about one barcoded beta molecule captured by template switching per two T cells. Study-level points and caveats: The study found more naive CD4+ cells and higher diversity in long-lived than aged donors. Diversity was estimated from one million T cells, and these estimates were considered underestimates.

A second PCR of about 7 to 12 cycles used a sample-barcoded 5' primer and a J-beta primer mix. Via MiXCR, TCRdb re-called the 5' RACE reads, giving one row per CDR3 protein. This table has roughly 730,000 distinct CDR3 sequences, 56% appearing once. The CDR3 length is 17 residues. CDR1 and CDR2 (germline): KGHSH, LQKENI. V shed 2 bases and J 0 bases; nucleotides not matched to a gene: 6. Material for sequencing was blood. This clonotype originated in a man aged 35 to 55 in good health. The chain links TRBV18 to TRBJ2-2; 7 bases are shared with TRBD1. The CDR3 DNA reads as TGTGCCAGCTCACCAAAAACAGGGGCTTCGAACACCGGGGAGCTGTTTTTT. This gives the protein CASSPKTGASNTGELFF.